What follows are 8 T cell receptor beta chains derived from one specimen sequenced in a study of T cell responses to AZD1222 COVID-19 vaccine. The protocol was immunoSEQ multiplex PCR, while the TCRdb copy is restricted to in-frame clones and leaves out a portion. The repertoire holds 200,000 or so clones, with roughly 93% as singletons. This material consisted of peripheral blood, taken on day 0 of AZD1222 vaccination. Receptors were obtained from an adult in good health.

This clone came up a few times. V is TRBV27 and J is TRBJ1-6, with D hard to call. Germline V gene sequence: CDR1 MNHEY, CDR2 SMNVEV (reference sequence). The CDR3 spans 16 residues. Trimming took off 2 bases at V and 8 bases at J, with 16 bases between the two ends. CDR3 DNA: TGTGCCAGCAGTTTAAGGACCCCGGCCAACCATTCACCCCTCCACTTT. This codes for CASSLRTPANHSPLHF.

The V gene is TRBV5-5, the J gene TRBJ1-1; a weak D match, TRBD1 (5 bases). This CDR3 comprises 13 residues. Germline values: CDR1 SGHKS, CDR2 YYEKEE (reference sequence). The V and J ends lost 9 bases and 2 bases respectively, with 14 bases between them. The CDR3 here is CATRLGVNTEAFF. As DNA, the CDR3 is TGTGCCACCCGGCTAGGGGTTAACACTGAAGCTTTCTTT.

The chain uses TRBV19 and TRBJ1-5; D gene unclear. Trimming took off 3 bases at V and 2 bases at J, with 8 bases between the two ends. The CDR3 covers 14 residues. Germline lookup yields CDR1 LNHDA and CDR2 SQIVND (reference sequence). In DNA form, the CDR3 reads TGTGCCAGTAGTATTTACCGTGGCAATCAGCCCCAGCATTTT. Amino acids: CASSIYRGNQPQHF.

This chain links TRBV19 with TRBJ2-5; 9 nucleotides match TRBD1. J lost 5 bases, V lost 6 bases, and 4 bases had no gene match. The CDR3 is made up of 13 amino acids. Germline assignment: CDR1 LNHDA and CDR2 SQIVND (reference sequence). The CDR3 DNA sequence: TGTGCCAGTAGCCACAGGGGGCTCGAGACCCAGTACTTC. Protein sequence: CASSHRGLETQYF.

The CDR3 DNA reads TGTGCCAGTAGTACTGGACTAGCGGGAGTCTACGAGCAGTACTTC. This codes for CASSTGLAGVYEQYF. J is TRBJ2-7 and V is TRBV19; 13 nucleotides align to TRBD2. There are 15 residues in the CDR3. The ends lost 4 bases at V and 3 bases at J; junction bases unmatched: 3. Germline V gene data show CDR1 as LNHDA and CDR2 as SQIVND (reference sequence).

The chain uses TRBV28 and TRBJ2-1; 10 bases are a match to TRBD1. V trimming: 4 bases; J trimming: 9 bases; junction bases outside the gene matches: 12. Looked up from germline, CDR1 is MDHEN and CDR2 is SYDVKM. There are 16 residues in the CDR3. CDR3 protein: CASSSAPGTGDSEQFF. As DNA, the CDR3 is TGTGCCAGCAGTTCAGCTCCCGGGACAGGGGACAGTGAGCAGTTCTTC.

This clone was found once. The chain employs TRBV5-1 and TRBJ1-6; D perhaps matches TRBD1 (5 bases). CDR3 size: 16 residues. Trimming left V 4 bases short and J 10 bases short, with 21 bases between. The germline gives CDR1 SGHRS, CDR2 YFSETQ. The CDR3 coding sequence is TGCGCCAGCAGCCCACGATCCGGGGGACCAGGGTCACCCCTCCACTTT. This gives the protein CASSPRSGGPGSPLHF.

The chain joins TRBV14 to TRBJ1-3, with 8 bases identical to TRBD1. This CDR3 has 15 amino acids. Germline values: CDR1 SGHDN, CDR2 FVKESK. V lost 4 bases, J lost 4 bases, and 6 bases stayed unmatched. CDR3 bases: TGTGCCAGCAGCCCGATTACAGGGGGAGGAAACACCATATATTTT. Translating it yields CASSPITGGGNTIYF.